This TCR beta chain was obtained from a study of blood T cell repertoires in COVID-19. Study as a whole: The origin of the acute and convalescent COVID-19 samples was the United States, Italy and Spain. From T cells, B-cell-depleted T cells, or PBMCs came the material, which was cDNA or gDNA.

Authors' data handling: Estimation of nucleated cell counts relied on the amplification of reference gene primers. The table came from immunoSEQ multiplex PCR; TCRdb's copy has only in-frame clones and leaves some out. V, J and clone size are those of that table, while D and trimming were read from the DNA. The table includes around 60,000 clones, approximately 80% detected once. This clone showed up just once. Sequencing input: peripheral blood. The sequence derives from a woman aged 60-70 years with acute or convalescent COVID-19.

The CDR3 nucleotides are TGCGCCAGCAGCTTGGCGGTAGCGGGGCTAACTAGCACAGATACGCAGTATTTT. Translation gives CASSLAVAGLTSTDTQYF. The chain carries TRBV5-1 and TRBJ2-3; 8 bases fit TRBD2. The junction had 9 bases not matched to a gene; V was cut back by 0 bases and J by 0 bases. Germline V gene data show CDR1 as SGHRS and CDR2 as YFSETQ. This CDR3 has 18 amino acids.